This TCR beta chain was retrieved from a study of cytomegalovirus exposure and HLA in healthy donors. Study background: In an early release, HLA-typed donors contributed some 82 million unique TCR sequences.

Overall study findings and caveats: The authors considered a cluster of highly shared sequence variants likely to be a sequencing artifact. Serostatus for CMV was the only available immune exposure information. The authors assumed roughly uniform sequencing depth across donors for presence/absence analyses.

As for this clone: Its antigen remains unknown.

Primers included in the PCR were 60 Vbeta and 13 Jbeta primers. The method was immunoSEQ multiplex PCR; TCRdb's version includes in-frame clones alone and lacks a portion of them. The repertoire shows roughly 120,000 clones; the top ten hold roughly 1%. The J segment lost 4 bases and the V segment lost 3 bases, leaving 5 bases of the junction unmatched. The CDR3 has 14 residues. Germline CDR1 ENHRY, CDR2 SYGVKD. This chain links TRBV10-3 with TRBJ2-5; TRBD1 agrees at 7 bases. The clonotype was recovered from a young man in good health and CMV-seronegative. The sample taken for sequencing was PBMCs. CDR3 loop: CAISDMAGGETQYF. CDR3 nucleotide sequence: TGTGCCATCAGTGACATGGCAGGGGGAGAGACCCAGTACTTC.